The 29 T cell receptor beta chains below were found in one sample sequenced in a study of T cells in Graves' hyperthyroidism and ophthalmopathy. RNA transcripts provided the source from which TCR beta CDR3 regions were amplified. During a first-round RT-PCR of the TCR CDR3, the HTBI primer set was used. TCRdb processed the multiplex PCR reads anew with MiXCR; each CDR3 protein has one entry. The sample shows under 350,000 distinct CDR3 sequences, about 14% of them seen only once. Sequences were obtained from blood. These receptors all stem from a young woman with Graves' hyperthyroidism that later progressed to Graves' ophthalmopathy.

CDR3 nucleotide sequence: TGCGCCAGCAGCCAAGAATACGTATCGGGGGCCAACGTCCTGACTTTC. Protein product: CASSQEYVSGANVLTF. The V call is TRBV4-1, the J call TRBJ2-6; D remains ambiguous. CDR3 length equals 16 residues. V lost 0 bases and J 4 bases, leaving 10 bases between the germline ends. Per germline, CDR1 MGHRA and CDR2 YSYEKL.

This clonotype came up a few times. The chain combines TRBV28 with TRBJ1-6; unclear D gene. The CDR3 sequence is 13 residues long. The germline V and J ends were trimmed by 3 bases and 8 bases, with 8 bases remaining between them. Per the germline V gene, CDR1 is MDHEN and CDR2 is SYDVKM. The DNA of the CDR3 is TGTGCCAGCAGTTTCTATCCCCATTCACCCCTCCACTTT. Translating gives CASSFYPHSPLHF.

This clonotype showed up many times. The gene calls are TRBV5-1 and TRBJ1-2; D uncertain. V was pared by 4 bases and J by 0 bases, with 7 bases between. The CDR3 runs to 13 residues. Germline loops: CDR1 SGHRS, CDR2 YFSETQ. The CDR3 coding sequence is TGCGCCAGCAGCCTGACAACTAACTATGGCTACACCTTC. Its protein product is CASSLTTNYGYTF.

This clonotype was detected ten times or more. The genes are TRBV20-1 and TRBJ1-5, with D perhaps TRBD1 (6 bases). CDR3 length: 14 residues. Trimming removed 7 bases from V and 0 bases from J, with 13 bases in between. CDR1 DFQATT and CDR2 SNEGSKA come from the germline V gene (reference sequence). CDR3 amino acids: CSVRTAYSNQPQHF. CDR3 in DNA: TGCAGTGTAAGGACAGCATATAGCAATCAGCCCCAGCATTTT.

This clonotype was observed a few times. V gene TRBV4-1 combines with J gene TRBJ2-1; no firm D call. V lost 0 bases, J lost 4 bases, and 13 bases lay in between. The CDR3 length is 16 residues. Germline-derived CDR1 and CDR2 are MGHRA and YSYEKL. The chain's CDR3 is CASSQDASDLYNEQFF. The DNA of the CDR3 is TGCGCCAGCAGCCAAGATGCATCCGACCTTTACAATGAGCAGTTCTTC.

This clonotype was counted at least ten times. V usage is TRBV28 and J usage is TRBJ2-7; 7 bases agree with TRBD1. V trimming: 5 bases; J trimming: 0 bases; junction bases outside the gene matches: 10. CDR3 length: 16 amino acids. In germline, CDR1 is MDHEN, CDR2 SYDVKM. The CDR3 nucleotides read TGTGCCAGCAGTCCAGCTTCGGGGACAGTCTCCTACGAGCAGTACTTC. This sequence encodes CASSPASGTVSYEQYF.

There are many counts of this clonotype. The chain couples TRBV30 to TRBJ2-1; D may be TRBD1 (7 bases). In germline, CDR1 is GTSNPN, CDR2 SVGIG (reference sequence). V was cut by 0 bases and J by 10 bases, with 16 bases left in between. CDR3 length equals 14 residues. CDR3 in DNA: TGTGCCTGGAGTGTAGGGGGCGGGACCCCCGAGCAGTTCTTC. It translates to CAWSVGGGTPEQFF.

This clonotype was picked up many times. The DNA is omitted, as the CDR3 cannot be located on it reliably, and the CDR3 follows TCRdb's listing. This rearrangement joins TRBV27 to TRBJ1-2. The CDR3 has 14 amino acids, counting both end residues. Germline V gene lookup returns CDR1 MNHEY and CDR2 SMNVEV (reference sequence). This CDR3 reads CASSLRVDFRGYTF.

This clonotype was picked up many times. The chain uses TRBV30 and TRBJ2-6, with TRBD2 matching over 8 bases. V trimming: 5 bases; J trimming: 4 bases; junction bases outside the gene matches: 4. This CDR3 spans 14 amino acids. Germline CDR1 is GTSNPN and CDR2 is SVGIG (reference sequence). The CDR3, as DNA: TGTGCCTGGGAGGCGGGAGGAGGGGCCAACGTCCTGACTTTC. Amino acids: CAWEAGGGANVLTF. Using reference TRBV30 and TRBJ2-6 for the parts outside the CDR3, the full variable domain is SQTIHQWPATLVQPVGSPLSLECTVEGTSNPNLYWYRQAAGRGLQLLFYSVGIGQISSEVPQNLSASRPQDRQFILSSKKLLLSDSGFYLCAWEAGGGANVLTFGAGSRLTVL.

This clonotype appeared many times. The chain employs TRBV6-2 or TRBV6-3 and TRBJ2-1, with unresolved D. The germline CDR1 and CDR2 sequences are MNHEY and SVGEGT. The CDR3 extends over 15 amino acids. V was cut by 4 bases and J by 6 bases, with 16 bases left in between. CDR3 sequence reads: CASSWIVTPPNEQFF. Written as DNA, the CDR3 is TGTGCCAGCAGTTGGATAGTTACCCCCCCCAATGAGCAGTTCTTC.

This clonotype was seen repeatedly, ten times or more. This rearrangement joins TRBV20-1 to TRBJ2-1; TRBD2 agrees at 10 bases. CDR1 and CDR2 (germline): DFQATT, SNEGSKA (reference sequence). This CDR3 contains 16 residues. Trimming took 1 base from V and 3 from J; bases not matched to a gene: 6. CDR3 loop: CSARVVTSGHYNEQFF. The CDR3, as DNA: TGCAGTGCTAGAGTCGTGACTAGCGGGCACTACAATGAGCAGTTCTTC.

This clonotype has a count of ten or more. This rearrangement joins TRBV2 to TRBJ2-3; D may match TRBD1 or TRBD2 (5 bases each). Trimming removed 9 bases at V and 0 bases at J, with 16 bases between. CDR1 is SNHLY and CDR2 is FYNNEI in the germline V gene. This CDR3 comprises 15 residues. The CDR3 bases are TGTGCCAGTAAATCCGGGGCAGGGAGCACAGATACGCAGTATTTT. Its translation: CASKSGAGSTDTQYF.

This rearrangement joins TRBV20-1 to TRBJ2-2; TRBD2 might be the D (6 bases). The germline V gene encodes CDR1 DFQATT and CDR2 SNEGSKA (reference sequence). The CDR3 totals 13 residues. V shed 3 bases and J shed 1 base, with 6 bases lying between them. The DNA for the CDR3 is TGCAGTGCTAGCGGGAGGAACACCGGGGAGCTGTTTTTT. It codes for CSASGRNTGELFF.

This clonotype has ten or more counts. The rearrangement links TRBV24-1 to TRBJ2-2; perhaps TRBD2 as D (5 bases). Trimming removed 0 bases at V and 1 base at J, with 14 bases between. The CDR3 is 18 amino acids. CDR1 is KGHDR and CDR2 is SFDVKD in the germline V gene. For the CDR3, the DNA is TGTGCCACCAGTGATTTGCAGCGGTCTACCCTGAACACCGGGGAGCTGTTTTTT. This encodes CATSDLQRSTLNTGELFF.

Comments on this clonotype: The junction and the germline gene differ at one end; a read error may be behind it. The chain combines TRBV11-1 with TRBJ1-1, with TRBD1 as a possible D gene (5 bases). The CDR3 extends over 15 amino acids. Germline values: CDR1 SGHAT, CDR2 FQDESV (reference sequence). As DNA, the CDR3 is TGTGCTAGCAGCCATAGACGGGACCTGAACACTGAAGCTTTCTTT. Translated, it gives CASSHRRDLNTEAFF. Variable domain in full (rest from reference TRBV11-1 and TRBJ1-1): EAEVAQSPRYKITEKSQAVAFWCDPISGHATLYWYRQILGQGPELLVQFQDESVVDDSQLPKDRFSAERLKGVDSTLKIQPAELGDSAMYLCASSHRRDLNTEAFFGQGTRLTVV.

This clonotype was seen ten or more times. The V gene is TRBV24-1, the J gene TRBJ1-5; 7 bases agree with TRBD1. The germline gives CDR1 KGHDR, CDR2 SFDVKD. The CDR3 covers 16 residues. After removal of 2 bases from V and 5 bases from J, the junction contained 8 bases not matched to a gene. CDR3 sequence reads: CATSDSRQGVDQPQHF. The DNA of the CDR3 is TGTGCCACCAGTGATTCCCGACAGGGTGTCGATCAGCCCCAGCATTTT.

V usage is TRBV24-1 and J usage is TRBJ2-7; 11 bases line up with TRBD2. V shed 4 bases and J 0 bases; nucleotides not matched to a gene: 1. Germline-derived CDR1 and CDR2 are KGHDR and SFDVKD. The CDR3 sequence is 15 residues long. The CDR3, as DNA: TGTGCCACCAGTGACACTAGCGGGGGCTCCTACGAGCAGTACTTC. Translating gives CATSDTSGGSYEQYF.

This clonotype showed up just a few times. The genes are TRBV10-3 and TRBJ1-2, with a possible D match to TRBD1 (5 bases). Germline CDR1 is ENHRY and CDR2 is SYGVKD. The CDR3 runs 16 residues. The V end lost 0 bases, the J end lost 1 base, and 12 bases lay between the germline ends. The CDR3 sequence is CAISESGPLGNYGYTF. CDR3 in DNA: TGTGCCATCAGTGAGTCGGGGCCTCTGGGTAACTATGGCTACACCTTC.

This clonotype was seen many times. The CDR3 loop reads CSARDRIDAYEQYF. DNA for the CDR3: TGCAGTGCTAGAGATCGTATCGATGCCTACGAGCAGTACTTC. The chain employs TRBV20-1 and TRBJ2-7; D not certain. The CDR3 is made up of 14 amino acids. Germline V gives CDR1 DFQATT, CDR2 SNEGSKA (reference sequence). The germline V and J ends were trimmed by 0 bases and 2 bases, with 11 bases remaining between them.

This clonotype appeared many times. The junction shows a germline mismatch at one end, possibly a read error. This rearrangement joins TRBV7-9 to TRBJ2-7; the D gene is possibly TRBD2 (6 bases). The germline V gene has CDR1 SEHNR and CDR2 FQNEAQ (reference sequence). The length of the CDR3 is 13 residues. The DNA for the CDR3 is TGTGCCAGCAGCATAGCGGCTACCTACGAGCAGTACTTC. This codes for CASSIAATYEQYF.

In this sample, this clonotype turned up many times. V gene TRBV12-3 or TRBV12-4 combines with J gene TRBJ2-7, with TRBD1 as a possible D gene (6 bases). The CDR3 extends over 15 amino acids. Trimming took off 4 bases at V and 0 bases at J, with 13 bases between the two ends. The chain's CDR3 is CASSSGQLYSYEQYF. In nucleotides, the CDR3 is TGTGCCAGCAGTTCCGGACAGCTTTACTCCTACGAGCAGTACTTC.

This clonotype was counted many times. The chain combines TRBV4-1 with TRBJ2-7, with 10 bases that match TRBD1. Germline CDR1 and CDR2: MGHRA and YSYEKL. CDR3 size: 16 residues. The trim removed 0 bases at V and 5 bases at J, leaving 7 bases unmatched. The CDR3 loop is CASSQELVTGGDEQYF. In DNA, the CDR3 is TGCGCCAGCAGCCAAGAATTGGTGACAGGGGGCGACGAGCAGTACTTC.

This clonotype was found many times. The genes are TRBV3-1 and TRBJ2-1, with TRBD2 identical over 9 bases. This CDR3 contains 15 residues. Germline loops: CDR1 LGHDT, CDR2 YNNKEL (reference sequence). V shed 5 bases, J shed 8 bases, and the junction held 10 bases outside the gene matches. CDR3 nucleotides: TGTGCCAGCAGCTTCTCGGGACTAGCATTCTATGAGCAGTTCTTC. Amino acid sequence: CASSFSGLAFYEQFF.

This clonotype has ten or more counts. The chain carries TRBV28 and TRBJ1-5; no clear D gene. The CDR3 is 16 amino acids. CDR1 is MDHEN and CDR2 is SYDVKM in the germline V gene. V lost 4 bases and J 0 bases, leaving 13 bases between the germline ends. The CDR3 nucleotides read TGTGCCAGCAGTTCCGCGACGGGGAATAGCAATCAGCCCCAGCATTTT. Translating gives CASSSATGNSNQPQHF.

V is TRBV4-2 and J is TRBJ2-1, with 7 bases fitting TRBD2. The germline CDR1 and CDR2 sequences are LGHNA and YNFKEQ. CDR3 length equals 15 residues. The V and J ends lost 7 bases and 0 bases, in that order; junction bases with no gene match: 6. The CDR3 DNA is TGTGCCAGCAAGGAGGGAGGGAGCTCCTACAATGAGCAGTTCTTC. Its protein product is CASKEGGSSYNEQFF.

This sequence joins TRBV19 and TRBJ2-1; 9 nucleotides match TRBD2. Germline CDR1 and CDR2: LNHDA and SQIVND (reference sequence). The J segment lost 5 bases and the V segment lost 9 bases, leaving 8 bases of the junction unmatched. The CDR3 spans 14 residues. Here the CDR3 DNA reads TGTGCCAGGCGTCGGGGACTAGCCAACAATGAGCAGTTCTTC. This gives the protein CARRRGLANNEQFF.

This clonotype was picked up many times. The chain carries TRBV20-1 and TRBJ2-3; 10 bases align to TRBD2. Germline CDR1 reads DFQATT; CDR2 reads SNEGSKA (reference sequence). The length of the CDR3 is 18 residues. V lost 3 bases, J lost 1 base, and 13 bases stayed unmatched. CDR3 bases: TGCAGTGCTAGTCTTCCTAGCGGGAGAGGGGCGGGCACAGATACGCAGTATTTT. This codes for CSASLPSGRGAGTDTQYF.

The chain combines TRBV9 with TRBJ1-1; TRBD1 is a possible D gene (5 bases). The CDR3 extends over 14 amino acids. Trimming left V 0 bases short and J 7 bases short, with 13 bases between. The germline V gene encodes CDR1 SGDLS and CDR2 YYNGEE. In DNA form, the CDR3 reads TGTGCCAGCAGCGTAGGCGCCCAGGGAGTTGAAGCTTTCTTT. It translates to CASSVGAQGVEAFF.

The sample holds many counts of this clonotype. The J gene is TRBJ2-7, the V gene TRBV29-1; TRBD1 aligns across 9 bases. CDR3 length: 12 amino acids. After removal of 6 bases from V and 5 bases from J, the junction contained 5 bases not matched to a gene. In germline, CDR1 is SQVTM, CDR2 ANQGSEA. The CDR3 protein is CSVGQGHNEQYF. The CDR3 bases are TGCAGCGTAGGACAGGGGCACAACGAGCAGTACTTC.